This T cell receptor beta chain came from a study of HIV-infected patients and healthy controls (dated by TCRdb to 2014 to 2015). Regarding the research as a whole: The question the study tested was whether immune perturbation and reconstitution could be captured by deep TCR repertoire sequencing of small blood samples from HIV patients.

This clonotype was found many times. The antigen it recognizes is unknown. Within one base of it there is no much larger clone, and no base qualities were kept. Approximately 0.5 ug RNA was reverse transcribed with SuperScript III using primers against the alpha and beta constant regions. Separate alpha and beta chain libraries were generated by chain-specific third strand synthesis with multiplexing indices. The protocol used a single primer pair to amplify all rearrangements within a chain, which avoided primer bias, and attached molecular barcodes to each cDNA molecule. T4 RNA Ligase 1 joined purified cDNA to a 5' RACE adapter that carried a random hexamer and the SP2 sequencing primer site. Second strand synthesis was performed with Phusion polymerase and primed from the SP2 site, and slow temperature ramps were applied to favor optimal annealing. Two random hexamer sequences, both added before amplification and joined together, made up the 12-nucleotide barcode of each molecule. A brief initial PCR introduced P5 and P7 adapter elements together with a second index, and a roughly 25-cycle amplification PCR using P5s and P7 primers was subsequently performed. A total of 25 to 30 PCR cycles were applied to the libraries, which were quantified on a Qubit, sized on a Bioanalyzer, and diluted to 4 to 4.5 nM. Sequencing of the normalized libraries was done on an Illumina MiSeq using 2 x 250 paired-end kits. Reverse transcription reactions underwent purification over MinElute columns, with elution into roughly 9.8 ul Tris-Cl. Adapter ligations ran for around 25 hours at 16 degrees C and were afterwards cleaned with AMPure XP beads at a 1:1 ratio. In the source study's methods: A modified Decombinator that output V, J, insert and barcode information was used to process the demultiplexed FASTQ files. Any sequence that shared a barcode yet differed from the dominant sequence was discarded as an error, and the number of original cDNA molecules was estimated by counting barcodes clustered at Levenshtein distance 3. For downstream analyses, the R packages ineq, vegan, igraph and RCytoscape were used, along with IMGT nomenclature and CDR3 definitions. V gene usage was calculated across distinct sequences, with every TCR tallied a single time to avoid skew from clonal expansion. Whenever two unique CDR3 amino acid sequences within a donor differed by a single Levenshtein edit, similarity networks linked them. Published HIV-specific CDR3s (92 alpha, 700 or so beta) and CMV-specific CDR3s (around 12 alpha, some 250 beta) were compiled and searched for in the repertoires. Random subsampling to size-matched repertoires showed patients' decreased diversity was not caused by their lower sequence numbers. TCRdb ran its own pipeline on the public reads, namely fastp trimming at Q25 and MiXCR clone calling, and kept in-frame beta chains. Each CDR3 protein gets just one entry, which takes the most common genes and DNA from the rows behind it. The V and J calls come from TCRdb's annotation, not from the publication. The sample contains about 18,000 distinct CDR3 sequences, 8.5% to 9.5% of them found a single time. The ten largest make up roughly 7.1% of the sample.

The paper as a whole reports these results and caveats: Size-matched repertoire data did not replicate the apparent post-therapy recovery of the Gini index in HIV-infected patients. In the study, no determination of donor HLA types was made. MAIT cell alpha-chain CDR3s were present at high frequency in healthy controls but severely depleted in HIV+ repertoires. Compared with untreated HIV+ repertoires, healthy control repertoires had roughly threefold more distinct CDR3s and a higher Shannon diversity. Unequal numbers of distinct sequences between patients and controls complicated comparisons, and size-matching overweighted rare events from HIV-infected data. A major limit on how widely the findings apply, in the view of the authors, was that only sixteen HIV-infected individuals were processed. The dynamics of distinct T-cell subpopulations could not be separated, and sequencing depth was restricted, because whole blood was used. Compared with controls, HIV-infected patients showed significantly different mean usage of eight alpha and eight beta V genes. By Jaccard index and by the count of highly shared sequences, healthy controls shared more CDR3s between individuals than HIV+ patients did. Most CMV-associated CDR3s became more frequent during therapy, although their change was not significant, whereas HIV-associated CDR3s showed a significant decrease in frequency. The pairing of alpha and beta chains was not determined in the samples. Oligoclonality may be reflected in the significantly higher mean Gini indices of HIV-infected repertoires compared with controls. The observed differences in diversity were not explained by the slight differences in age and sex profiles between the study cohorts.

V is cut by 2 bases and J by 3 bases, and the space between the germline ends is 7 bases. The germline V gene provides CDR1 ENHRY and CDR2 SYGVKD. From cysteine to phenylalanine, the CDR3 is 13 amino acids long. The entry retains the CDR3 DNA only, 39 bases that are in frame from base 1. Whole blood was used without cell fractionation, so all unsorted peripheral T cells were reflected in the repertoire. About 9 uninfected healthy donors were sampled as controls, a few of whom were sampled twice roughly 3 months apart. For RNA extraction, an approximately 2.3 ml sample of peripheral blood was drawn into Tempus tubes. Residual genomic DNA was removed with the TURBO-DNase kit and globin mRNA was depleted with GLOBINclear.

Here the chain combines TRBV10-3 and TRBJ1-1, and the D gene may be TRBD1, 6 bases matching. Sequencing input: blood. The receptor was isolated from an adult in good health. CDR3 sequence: CAISERGDTEAFF. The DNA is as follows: TGTGCCATCAGTGAGAGGGGGGACACTGAAGCTTTCTTT.